A selection of T cell receptor beta chains follows, all from one sample in a study of identical twins. TCRdb re-derived calls from the 5' RACE reads in MiXCR, one entry per CDR3 protein. The sample shows approximately 530,000 distinct CDR3 sequences, around 22% of them seen only once. The same sample was also used in a study of yellow fever vaccine responses in identical twins.

Material: CD4+ T cells sorted from blood. Receptors were obtained from a woman younger than 30 in good health. Each CDR3 is given with its conserved first and last residue. D genes are given only for firm matches. The listing skips clone size in some rows; elsewhere it reads once, few, many or a size class.

V	J	D	size	DNA	CDR3
TRBV5-1	TRBJ2-1	TRBD2	few	TGCGCCAGCAGCTTGATGGCTAGCGGGACTACTTTGGATGAGCAGTTCTTC	CASSLMASGTTLDEQFF
TRBV3-1	TRBJ2-7	TRBD1	NA	TGTGCCAGCAGCCGCGATGGGACAGGGGGCTACGAGCAGTACTTC	CASSRDGTGGYEQYF
TRBV6-6	TRBJ1-1	NA	NA	TGTGCCAGCAGTTCCCTCGGGAACACTGAAGCTTTCTTT	CASSSLGNTEAFF
TRBV20-1	TRBJ1-3	NA	NA	TGCAGTGCTAGAGATGGGGCCTACTCTGGAAACACCATATATTTT	CSARDGAYSGNTIYF
TRBV14	TRBJ2-7	NA	NA	TGTGCCAGCAGCCCGGCCCACACCCCCTACGAGCAGTACTTC	CASSPAHTPYEQYF
TRBV12-3/TRBV12-4	TRBJ1-1	NA	NA	TGTGCCAGCAGTTTTGTGCTGAACACTGAAGCTTTCTTT	CASSFVLNTEAFF
TRBV12-3/TRBV12-4	TRBJ2-7	TRBD2	few	TGTGCCAGCAGATCGAGCGGGGTTACCTACGAGCAGTACTTC	CASRSSGVTYEQYF
TRBV12-3/TRBV12-4	TRBJ2-3	TRBD1	NA	TGTGCCAGCAGTTTAGCACAGGGGTTAGGTACGCAGTATTTT	CASSLAQGLGTQYF
TRBV10-2	TRBJ2-7	TRBD1	NA	TGCGCCAGCAGTGCCACAGGGGGCGCCTCATGGGAGCAGTACTTC	CASSATGGASWEQYF
TRBV20-1	TRBJ2-7	NA	NA	TGCAGTGCTACAGGGTTCGACGAGCAGTACTTC	CSATGFDEQYF
TRBV5-1	TRBJ1-3	NA	few	TGCGCCAGCAGCTTGAACCCTTCTGGGACCGGCTCTGGAAACACCATATATTTT	CASSLNPSGTGSGNTIYF
TRBV10-3	TRBJ1-1	TRBD1	NA	TGTGCCATCAGTGCGGGACAGACGAACACTGAAGCTTTCTTT	CAISAGQTNTEAFF
TRBV28	TRBJ1-1	NA	few	TGTGCCAGCAGTTTACTCCGGGTCCGGCACACTGAAGCTTTCTTT	CASSLLRVRHTEAFF
TRBV29-1	TRBJ1-1	TRBD1	NA	TGCAGCGTTCCCAGGGGGGTCGCGGACACTGAAGCTTTCTTT	CSVPRGVADTEAFF
TRBV5-1	TRBJ1-1	TRBD1	NA	TGCGCCAGCAGAGGAGCGGGACAGAAGCTTTTCTTT	CASRGAGQKLFF
TRBV18	TRBJ2-1	TRBD2	NA	TGTGCCAGCTCACCAGCTCTAGCGGGGGAGCAGTTCTTC	CASSPALAGEQFF
TRBV6-1	TRBJ2-5	TRBD2	NA	TGTGCCAGCCGGGGTAGCGGGGGGGTGTGGGAGACCCAGTACTTC	CASRGSGGVWETQYF
TRBV27	TRBJ2-1	TRBD2	NA	TGTGCCAGCAGTATCCCCATCGGCGGGAGGCCACTGGGTGAGCAGTTCTTC	CASSIPIGGRPLGEQFF
TRBV12-3/TRBV12-4	TRBJ2-3	NA	NA	TGTGCCAGCAGTCCCGGGCAGATCCCCACAGATACGCAGTATTTT	CASSPGQIPTDTQYF
TRBV3-1	TRBJ2-2	TRBD1	few	TGTGCCAGCAGCGGACAGGTCTACACCGGGGAGCTGTTTTTT	CASSGQVYTGELFF
TRBV5-1	TRBJ2-7	TRBD1	NA	TGCGCCAGCAGCTGGACTCCGGGACAGGGATACGAGCAGTACTTC	CASSWTPGQGYEQYF
TRBV20-1	TRBJ2-1	NA	few	TGCAGTGCTAGAGATTTACAAATCGATGAGCAGTTCTTC	CSARDLQIDEQFF
TRBV5-1	TRBJ2-1	TRBD1	NA	TGCGCCAGCAGCTTGAAAGGTGCAGGGGGCTACGGTGAGCAGTTCTTC	CASSLKGAGGYGEQFF
TRBV7-6	TRBJ2-3	TRBD2	NA	TGTGCCAGCAGCTTATACTCCGGGACTAGTACTTTAAATACGCAGTATTTT	CASSLYSGTSTLNTQYF
TRBV20-1	TRBJ2-3	NA	few	TGCAGTGTCCCACGGGGGCGGAACATAGATACGCAGTATTTT	CSVPRGRNIDTQYF